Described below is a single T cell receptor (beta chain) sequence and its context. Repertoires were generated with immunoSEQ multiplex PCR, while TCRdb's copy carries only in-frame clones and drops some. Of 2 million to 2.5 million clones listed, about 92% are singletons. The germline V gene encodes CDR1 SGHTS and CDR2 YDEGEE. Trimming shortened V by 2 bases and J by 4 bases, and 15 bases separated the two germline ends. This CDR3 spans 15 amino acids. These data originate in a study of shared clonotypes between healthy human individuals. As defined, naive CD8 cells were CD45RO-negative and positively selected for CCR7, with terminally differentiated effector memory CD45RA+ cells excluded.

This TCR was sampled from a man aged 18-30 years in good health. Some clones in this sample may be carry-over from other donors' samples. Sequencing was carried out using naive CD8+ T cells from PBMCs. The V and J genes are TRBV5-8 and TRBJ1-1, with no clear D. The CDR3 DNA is TGTGCCAGCAGCTTCAGAGCCAGACTTAGCACTGAAGCTTTCTTT. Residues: CASSFRARLSTEAFF. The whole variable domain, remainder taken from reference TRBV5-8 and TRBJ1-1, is EAGVTQSPTHLIKTRGQQATLRCSPISGHTSVYWYQQALGLGLQFLLWYDEGEERNRGNFPPRFSGRQFPNYSSELNVNALELEDSALYLCASSFRARLSTEAFFGQGTRLTVV.